The clone carrying this TCR beta chain is a singleton in its sample. What it recognizes is unknown. The primer mix had 60 Vbeta and 13 Jbeta primers. Measured with immunoSEQ multiplex PCR; TCRdb has only the in-frame clones, and not every one. The sample includes roughly 120,000 clones, under 85% of them seen just once. This entry belongs to a study of cytomegalovirus exposure and HLA in healthy donors. With 7 bases removed from V and 1 base from J, the gap between germline ends came to 16 bases. This CDR3 comprises 15 residues. In germline, CDR1 is SGHAT, CDR2 FQNNGV. General study findings and limits: Previous analysis showed most TCR beta V segments were productive about 87% or about 30% of the time.

The rearrangement uses TRBV11-2 and TRBJ2-5; D may be TRBD1 (5 bases). Sequencing was done on a sample of PBMCs. This TCR came from a man in his thirties or forties in good health and CMV-seropositive. The CDR3 reads CASTSGRRLQETQYF. CDR3 coding DNA: TGTGCCAGCACCTCAGGGCGGCGACTCCAAGAGACCCAGTACTTC.